Here is one T cell receptor (beta chain) with its context. Its cognate antigen has yet to be identified. No much larger clone exists at a distance of one base, and base qualities are not known. Taken from cysteine to phenylalanine, the CDR3 has 14 residues. Left in the record is the CDR3 DNA by itself, 42 bases read in frame from the first base. V ends up 1 base short and J 4 bases short, with an unmatched junction base count of 3. Looking up the germline V gene yields CDR1 SGHTA and CDR2 FQGNSA. The record originates from a study of T cell responses to AZD1222 COVID-19 vaccine (dated by TCRdb to the early 2020s). Study-level background: TCR sequencing covered fewer than 250 trial participants: 200 to 220 given two doses of AZD1222 and about 26 given two doses of MenACWY control vaccine. Trial participants were enrolled by age into 18-55, 56-69 and 70-plus year subgroups, with roughly 150, 30 and 60 TCR-sequenced participants respectively.

The time point label here, explained by the study, means: baseline before first vaccination. In the paper's terms, the treatment or condition label means: meningococcal conjugate vaccine given as trial control. Samples from vaccinated people were obtained from the UK trials COV001 and COV002, which included a single-blind randomized controlled phase 2/3 trial of AZD1222 (ChAdOx1 nCoV-19) in healthy adults. For TCRbeta chain sequencing, PBMC samples were collected from trial participants at day 0 and at day 28 after the second dose. The CDR3 regions of human TCRbeta chains were subjected to immunosequencing. The original methods were these. TCRs in the repertoires were compared against a reference library of SARS-CoV-2-specific TCRs that had been generated with the MIRA antigen-specificity platform. Breadth was defined as the fraction of unique TCRs that were SARS-CoV-2-associated, and depth was defined as the fraction of total T cells that were SARS-CoV-2-associated. Using the MIRA data, every spike-specific TCR was mapped to the spike region that the TCR reacted to and assigned to either a CD4 or a CD8 class. Log10-transformed breadth and depth values were compared by one-way ANOVA with Sidak's multiple comparisons tests. TCRdb obtained this table from immuneACCESS and retained in-frame rearrangements with V and J assigned. These tables miss some clones; where compared with another copy, unresolved V genes account for less than half of the shortfall, and the remainder is unexplained. From that table come the V and J calls and clone size; the DNA was used to work out D and trimming. Present in this sample are about 110,000 clones, approximately 86% of which were seen just once. The leading ten clones occupy around 13% of the sample.

Study-wide conclusions, independent of this receptor: In the small 56-69-year group, the increase in depth fell short of significance, most likely because of low power. CD4 TCRs associated with the vaccine covered the entire spike protein, and the dominant responses were in regions 160-218 and 743-854. Because no day 14 peak-response samples were available, repertoires were characterized only after the peak T cell response. Conclusions about previously exposed vaccinees are limited because only five or six AZD1222 recipients were SARS-CoV-2 seropositive at baseline. Most participants were white British and females outnumbered males, and the authors suggested that clonal diversity may have been underestimated. Reportedly, almost half of the unique spike-specific TCRs recognized epitopes lying outside the regions that are mutated in the B.1.351 and B.1.1.7 variants. A significant rise in spike-specific TCR breadth and depth was observed after two AZD1222 doses relative to day 0 and relative to MenACWY recipients.

Source: peripheral blood, taken on day 0 of MenACWY control vaccination. The V and J segments used are TRBV7-2 and TRBJ1-2, with 7 junctional bases fitting TRBD1. The source of this sequence is an adult in good health. The nucleotides read TGTGCCAGCAGCTTAGAGACAGGGCCCTATGGCTACACCTTC. This translates into CASSLETGPYGYTF.